Following are 7 T cell receptor beta chains from one sample sequenced in a study of blood T cell repertoires in COVID-19. The protocol was immunoSEQ multiplex PCR, while the TCRdb copy is restricted to in-frame clones and leaves out a portion. This table holds about 98,000 clones, about 80% found once. Sequenced material: peripheral blood. The receptors were gathered from a human donor in a cohort sampled during active COVID-19.

The V and J genes are TRBV18 and TRBJ1-2, with D unresolved. Germline values: CDR1 KGHSH, CDR2 LQKENI. Trimming stripped 0 bases from V and 8 bases from J, with 16 bases between. The CDR3 totals 15 residues. CDR3 residues: CASSPPSGPPGGYTF. The DNA for the CDR3 is TGTGCCAGCTCACCACCGTCAGGACCTCCGGGGGGCTACACCTTC. The variable domain in full, with the rest retrieved from reference TRBV18 and TRBJ1-2, is NAGVMQNPRHLVRRRGQEARLRCSPMKGHSHVYWYRQLPEEGLKFMVYLQKENIIDESGMPKERFSAEFPKEGPSILRIQQVVRGDSAAYFCASSPPSGPPGGYTFGSGTRLTVV.

The chain couples TRBV5-4 to TRBJ2-7, with 12 bases lining up with TRBD2. The CDR3 totals 15 residues. Looked up from germline, CDR1 is SGHNT and CDR2 is YYREEE (reference sequence). V lost 2 bases and J lost 4; bases outside the gene matches: 4. This chain's CDR3 is CASSFPSGGVYEQYF. The CDR3 region has the DNA TGTGCCAGCAGCTTCCCTAGCGGGGGGGTTTACGAGCAGTACTTC.

The V and J genes are TRBV5-1 and TRBJ2-5; D unclear. The V end lost 0 bases, the J end lost 2 bases, and 11 bases lay between the germline ends. Germline loops: CDR1 SGHRS, CDR2 YFSETQ. This CDR3 is 15 amino acids long. The DNA for the CDR3 is TGCGCCAGCAGCTTGGGGGCGATCCGTCAAGAGACCCAGTACTTC. Its protein is CASSLGAIRQETQYF.

The rearrangement links TRBV4-1 to TRBJ2-1; 10 bases match TRBD2. The CDR3 loop spans 16 amino acids. The V gene's germline CDR1 is MGHRA and CDR2 YSYEKL. The J segment lost 8 bases and the V segment lost 1 base, leaving 8 bases of the junction unmatched. In DNA, the CDR3 is TGCGCCAGCAGCCAAGGGGGTACTAGCGGGGTCGATGAGCAGTTCTTC. The encoded protein is CASSQGGTSGVDEQFF.

The chain joins TRBV29-1 to TRBJ2-3, with D possibly matching TRBD1 (6 bases). The length of the CDR3 is 15 residues. Trimming shortened V by 5 bases and J by 1 base, and 16 bases separated the two germline ends. Looked up from germline, CDR1 is SQVTM and CDR2 is ANQGSEA. The CDR3 is CSVYRGRGGTDTQYF. The DNA for the CDR3 is TGCAGCGTTTACCGCGGCAGGGGAGGCACAGATACGCAGTATTTT.

This chain connects TRBV6-6 to TRBJ1-1; 7 bases line up with TRBD1. Germline loops: CDR1 MNHNY, CDR2 SVGAGI (reference sequence). The CDR3 is 16 residues long. Unmatched junction bases numbered 12, after V lost 4 bases and J lost 4 bases. The CDR3 nucleotides read TGTGCCAGCAGTTCCCAAACACAGGGGCTAGGCACTGAAGCTTTCTTT. It encodes CASSSQTQGLGTEAFF.

V usage is TRBV2 and J usage is TRBJ2-1; 10 positions agree with TRBD1. The ends lost 6 bases at V and 4 bases at J; junction bases unmatched: 6. The germline V gene encodes CDR1 SNHLY and CDR2 FYNNEI. The CDR3 has 15 residues. The CDR3 loop is CASRLRGQGYNEQFF. CDR3 in DNA: TGTGCCAGCAGGTTAAGGGGACAGGGGTACAATGAGCAGTTCTTC.